This TCR beta chain was sequenced for a study of T cells in Graves' hyperthyroidism and ophthalmopathy. Study overall: Prior to any treatment, at the point of initial diagnosis, peripheral blood was collected. Study-wide findings and caveats: Researchers found most expanded thyroid clonotypes above 0.001 in blood as well.

With 7 bases removed from V and 0 bases from J, the gap between germline ends came to 19 bases. CDR1 and CDR2 from the germline V gene are MDHEN and SYDVKM. This CDR3 has 17 amino acids. Amplification yielded TCR beta CDR3 regions, with RNA transcripts as the source. The HTBI primer set drove a first-round RT-PCR of the TCR CDR3. TCRdb re-derived calls from the multiplex PCR reads in MiXCR, one entry per CDR3 protein. Among about 350,000 distinct CDR3 sequences, approximately 18% were seen once, and the ten largest hold around 35%. Patients aged 18 to 65 had newly diagnosed hyperthyroidism of under 2 months' duration. Based on clinical symptoms, serum thyroxine and TRAb, thyroid ultrasound and orbital computed tomography, diagnoses were reached. This clonotype was seen ten or more times. As yet, its antigen is unknown.

Sequencing input: blood. The chain is built from TRBV28 and TRBJ1-5, with TRBD1 as a possible D gene (5 bases). This receptor was identified in a woman younger than 45 with Graves' hyperthyroidism that later progressed to Graves' ophthalmopathy. CDR3 residues: CASTGRVQVPSNQPQHF. CDR3 in DNA: TGTGCCAGCACAGGGAGAGTTCAGGTCCCTAGCAATCAGCCCCAGCATTTT.